This TCR beta chain came from a study of response to subunit inactivated influenza vaccine. In the case of this clonotype: The antigen is unknown.

TCRdb re-analysed the RT-PCR reads in MiXCR, keeping a single row per CDR3 protein. The sample holds some 850,000 distinct CDR3 sequences, about 18% seen once. General study points: Few additional T cells are recruited per seasonal influenza vaccination, authors suggested.

Sample: PBMCs from blood, taken around 5 days after vaccination. The clonotype was recovered from a man aged 50 to 60 who received an inactivated influenza vaccine.

The CDR3 region is CASRSRQGTVSDTQYF. The DNA for the CDR3 is TGCGCCAGCAGGTCAAGACAGGGGACAGTGTCAGATACGCAGTATTTT. This sequence joins TRBV5-1 and TRBJ2-3; 8 nucleotides match TRBD1. The germline CDR1 and CDR2 sequences are SGHRS and YFSETQ. The junction had 12 bases not matched to a gene; V was cut back by 5 bases and J by 4 bases. The CDR3 is 16 residues long.